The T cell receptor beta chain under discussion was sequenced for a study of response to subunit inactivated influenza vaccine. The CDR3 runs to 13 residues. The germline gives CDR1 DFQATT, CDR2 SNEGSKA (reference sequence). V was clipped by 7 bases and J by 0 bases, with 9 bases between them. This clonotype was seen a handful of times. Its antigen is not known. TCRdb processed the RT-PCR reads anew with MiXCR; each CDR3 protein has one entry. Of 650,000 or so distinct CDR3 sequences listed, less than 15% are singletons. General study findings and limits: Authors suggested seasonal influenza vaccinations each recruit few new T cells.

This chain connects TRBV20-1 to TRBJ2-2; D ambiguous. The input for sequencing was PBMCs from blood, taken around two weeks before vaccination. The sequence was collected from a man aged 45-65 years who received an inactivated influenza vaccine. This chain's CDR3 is CSVLLTNTGELFF. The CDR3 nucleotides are TGCAGTGTCCTTCTGACGAACACCGGGGAGCTGTTTTTT.